This T cell receptor beta chain was captured in a study of blood T cell repertoires in COVID-19. Study-wide context: From the United States, Italy and Spain came samples of acute and convalescent COVID-19. PBMCs, B-cell-depleted T cells, or T cells were the source of the cDNA or gDNA that made up the material.

V lost 2 bases and J 7 bases, leaving 20 bases between the germline ends. Per the germline V gene, CDR1 is SGHDN and CDR2 is FVKESK. The CDR3 has 16 residues. TCRdb's copy holds only in-frame clones and misses some; the assay was immunoSEQ multiplex PCR. The sample lists fewer than 300,000 clones, approximately 91% occurring once. During active infection, Seattle patients enrolled and were then monitored through disease. V usage is TRBV14 and J usage is TRBJ1-1; possible D gene TRBD1, 6 bases. The sample was peripheral blood. This TCR was recovered from a woman younger than 45 with COVID-19, enrolled during active disease. CDR3 DNA: TGTGCCAGCAGCCAACTTCCTCCAGGGGTTTTAGGTGAAGCTTTCTTT. Its protein is CASSQLPPGVLGEAFF. Full variable domain (remainder filled in from reference TRBV14 and TRBJ1-1): EAGVTQFPSHSVIEKGQTVTLRCDPISGHDNLYWYRRVMGKEIKFLLHFVKESKQDESGMPNNRFLAERTGGTYSTLKVQPAELEDSGVYFCASSQLPPGVLGEAFFGQGTRLTVV.